These 15 T cell receptor beta chains were sequenced from one sample in a study of human T cells and chemical hapten exposure. Documented time point: patch test 1, 2 weeks after DPC sensitization. As to treatment: therapeutic diphenylcyclopropenone sensitization with weekly scalp DPC. TCRdb passed the RACE reads through MiXCR, listing each CDR3 protein once. The table includes around 150,000 distinct CDR3 sequences, about 14% detected once. The material sequenced was whole blood, taken in connection with sensitization to the hapten diphenylcyclopropenone (DPC). These receptors were taken from a woman aged 25-40 years with alopecia areata. Some clones in this sample may be carry-over from other donors' samples.

The chain uses TRBV7-3 and TRBJ2-1, with D possibly TRBD2 on 5 matching bases. Trimming took off 5 bases at V and 4 bases at J, with 9 bases between the two ends. Germline-derived CDR1 and CDR2 are SGHTA and FQGTGA. This CDR3 region has 13 residues. The CDR3 coding sequence is TGTGCCAGCAGCCAACTAGTGTACAATGAGCAGTTCTTC. Its translation: CASSQLVYNEQFF.

A few counts support this clonotype. This chain uses TRBV5-1 with TRBJ2-6; D call uncertain. The CDR3 runs 15 residues. V lost 5 bases, J lost 3 bases, and 12 bases lay in between. Germline V gene lookup returns CDR1 SGHRS and CDR2 YFSETQ. The CDR3 coding sequence is TGCGCCAGCAGTAGCCGGGCGGATGGGGCCAACGTCCTGACTTTC. Its protein product is CASSSRADGANVLTF.

This chain connects TRBV4-3 to TRBJ1-1; no clear D gene. Germline V CDR1 and CDR2: LGHNA, YSLEER. The CDR3 runs to 15 residues. Trimming removed 0 bases at V and 5 bases at J, with 13 bases between. The DNA of the CDR3 is TGCGCCAGCAGCCAAGAAGTAGGGATGGGGACTGAAGCTTTCTTT. Its protein is CASSQEVGMGTEAFF.

The chain has TRBV7-2 and TRBJ2-3; 14 bases are shared with TRBD2. Looked up from germline, CDR1 is SGHTA and CDR2 is FQGNSA. With 5 bases clipped from V and 2 bases from J, the junction kept 3 bases outside the gene matches. The CDR3 has 16 amino acids. Written as DNA, the CDR3 is TGTGCCAGCAGCCCGGGACTAGCGGGGGACACAGATACGCAGTATTTT. Translating it yields CASSPGLAGDTDTQYF.

The rearrangement uses TRBV4-3 and TRBJ1-1, with 8 bases fitting TRBD1. Trimming at V came to 0 bases and at J to 11 bases, leaving 8 bases not matched to a gene. Germline assignment: CDR1 LGHNA and CDR2 YSLEER. This CDR3 has 14 residues. The CDR3 protein is CASSQDTGDRGAFF. CDR3 bases: TGCGCCAGCAGCCAAGATACGGGAGACAGGGGTGCTTTCTTT.

This clonotype was counted between two and nine times. This chain joins TRBV28 and TRBJ2-7, with a possible D match to TRBD2 (5 bases). With 7 bases removed from V and 3 bases from J, the gap between germline ends came to 10 bases. This CDR3 is 12 amino acids long. CDR1 is MDHEN, CDR2 SYDVKM, per germline. CDR3 protein: CASTREGYEQYF. In nucleotides, the CDR3 is TGTGCCAGCACTCGTGAGGGCTACGAGCAGTACTTC.

V usage is TRBV7-6 and J usage is TRBJ1-1, with unresolved D. V was clipped by 6 bases and J by 1 base, with 9 bases between them. Per the germline V gene, CDR1 is SGHVS and CDR2 is FNYEAQ. This CDR3 has 13 amino acids. The CDR3 nucleotides are TGTGCCAGCAGGGAGCAGCAGAACACTGAAGCTTTCTTT. It encodes CASREQQNTEAFF.

This chain connects TRBV4-2 to TRBJ2-1; TRBD2 matches 9 bases. The CDR3 length is 14 residues. V dropped 1 base and J dropped 8; count of bases not matched to a gene: 3. Germline V gene sequence: CDR1 LGHNA, CDR2 YNFKEQ. CDR3 region: CASSQAGLAYEQFF. The CDR3 nucleotides are TGTGCCAGCAGCCAAGCGGGACTAGCCTATGAGCAGTTCTTC.

The gene calls are TRBV30 and TRBJ2-6; D gene unclear. This CDR3 is 17 amino acids long. Trimming cost V 3 bases and J 2 bases, with 17 bases left between them. The germline V gene has CDR1 GTSNPN and CDR2 SVGIG (reference sequence). The CDR3 DNA reads TGTGCCTGGAGCCCCCAGGCCCTAAAGCCTGGGGCCAACGTCCTGACTTTC. It is translated as CAWSPQALKPGANVLTF.

The chain combines TRBV20-1 with TRBJ1-5; the match to TRBD1 covers 12 bases. V shed 1 base and J 1 base; nucleotides not matched to a gene: 5. CDR3 length: 17 residues. The germline V gene has CDR1 DFQATT and CDR2 SNEGSKA (reference sequence). In DNA form, the CDR3 reads TGCAGTGCTAGAGCCCCGGGACAGGGGGCGAGCAATCAGCCCCAGCATTTT. It translates to CSARAPGQGASNQPQHF.

The J gene is TRBJ2-1, the V gene TRBV28, with unresolved D. The V end was cut by 10 bases, the J end by 6 bases, with 19 bases between. This CDR3 is 14 amino acids long. Germline V gene sequence: CDR1 MDHEN, CDR2 SYDVKM. The CDR3 is CAIPSGQALNEQFF. CDR3 in DNA: TGTGCCATCCCGAGTGGGCAGGCACTCAATGAGCAGTTCTTC.

The chain employs TRBV20-1 and TRBJ1-4; D is undetermined. Germline CDR1 reads DFQATT; CDR2 reads SNEGSKA (reference sequence). The CDR3 has 13 residues. The V and J ends lost 0 bases and 3 bases respectively, with 5 bases between them. CDR3 DNA: TGCAGTGCTAGAGATCGCCCTAATGAAAAACTGTTTTTT. Translation gives CSARDRPNEKLFF.

In its sample, this clonotype was seen a few times. The chain couples TRBV29-1 to TRBJ2-3; D is undetermined. The CDR3 is 13 residues long. Germline loops: CDR1 SQVTM, CDR2 ANQGSEA. The ends were cut back, 7 bases at V and 8 bases at J, with 19 bases in the middle. The CDR3 loop is CSGLDWTRSTQYF. The CDR3 DNA follows: TGCAGCGGTCTAGACTGGACCAGGAGTACGCAGTATTTT.

This clonotype occurred many times. The chain links TRBV4-2 to TRBJ2-1, with D possibly matching TRBD2 (5 bases). V lost 1 base, J lost 9 bases, and 10 bases lay in between. CDR1 and CDR2 from the germline V gene are LGHNA and YNFKEQ. The CDR3 consists of 13 residues. CDR3 DNA sequence: TGTGCCAGCAGCCAAGCACCGGGAAGTGAGCAGTTCTTC. This gives the protein CASSQAPGSEQFF.

In this sample, this clonotype turned up a few times. The CDR3 sequence is CASSQEGGLYNEQFF. The DNA of the CDR3 is TGTGCCAGCAGCCAAGAAGGGGGACTATACAATGAGCAGTTCTTC. The gene calls are TRBV14 and TRBJ2-1, with D maybe TRBD2 (7 bases). CDR1 is SGHDN, CDR2 FVKESK, per germline. V lost 0 bases to trimming and J lost 4 bases, with 10 bases between them. The CDR3 covers 15 residues.